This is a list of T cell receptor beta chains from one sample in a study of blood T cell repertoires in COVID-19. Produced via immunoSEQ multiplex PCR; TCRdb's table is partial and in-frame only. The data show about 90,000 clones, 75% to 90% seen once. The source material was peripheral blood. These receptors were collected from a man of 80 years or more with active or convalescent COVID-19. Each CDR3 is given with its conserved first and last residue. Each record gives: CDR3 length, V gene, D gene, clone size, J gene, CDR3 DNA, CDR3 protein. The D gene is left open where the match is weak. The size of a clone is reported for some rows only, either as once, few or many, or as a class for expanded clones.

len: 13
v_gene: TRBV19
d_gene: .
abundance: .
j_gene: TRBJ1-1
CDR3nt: TGTGCCAGTAGTCCAGTGATGAACACTGAAGCTTTCTTT
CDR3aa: CASSPVMNTEAFF

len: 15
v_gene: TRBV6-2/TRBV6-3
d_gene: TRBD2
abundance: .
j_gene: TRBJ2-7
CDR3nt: TGTGCCAGCAGTGACGGACTAGCGGGACTCTCCGAGCAGTACTTC
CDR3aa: CASSDGLAGLSEQYF

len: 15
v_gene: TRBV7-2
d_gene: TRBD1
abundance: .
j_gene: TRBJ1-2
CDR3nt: TGTGCCAGCAGCGTAAGACAGGGAACTAACTATGGCTACACCTTC
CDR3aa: CASSVRQGTNYGYTF

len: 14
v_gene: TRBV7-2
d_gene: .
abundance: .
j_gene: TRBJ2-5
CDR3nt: TGTGCCAGCAGGCCCTTGAGGATCCAAGAGACCCAGTACTTC
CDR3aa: CASRPLRIQETQYF

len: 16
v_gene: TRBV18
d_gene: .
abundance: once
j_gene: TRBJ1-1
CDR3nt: TGTGCCAGCTCACCAGTTCGTGGGGCCGCTGACGCTGAAGCTTTCTTT
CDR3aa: CASSPVRGAADAEAFF

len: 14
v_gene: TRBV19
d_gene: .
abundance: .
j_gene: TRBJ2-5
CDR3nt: TGTGCCAGTAGTATTAGGGAAGGGGCTGAGACCCAGTACTTC
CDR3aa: CASSIREGAETQYF

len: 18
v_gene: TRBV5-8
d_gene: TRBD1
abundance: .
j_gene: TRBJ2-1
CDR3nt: TGTGCCAGCACCCTGGGGTTTACAGGGGACGACTTTTACAATGAGCAGTTCTTC
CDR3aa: CASTLGFTGDDFYNEQFF

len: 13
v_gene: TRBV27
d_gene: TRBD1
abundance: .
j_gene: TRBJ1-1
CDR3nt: TGTGCCAGCAGTCCCAGACAGGGGGCCCAAGCTTTCTTT
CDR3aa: CASSPRQGAQAFF

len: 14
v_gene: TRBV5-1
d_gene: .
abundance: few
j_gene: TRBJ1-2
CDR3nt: TGCGCCAGCAGCTCCGCAAAGACAGTCTATGGCTACACCTTC
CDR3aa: CASSSAKTVYGYTF

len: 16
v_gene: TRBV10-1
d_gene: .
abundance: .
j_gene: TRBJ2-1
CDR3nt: TGCGCCAGCACCCCCAGGGGCAGGAACATTAACAATGAGCAGTTCTTC
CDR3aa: CASTPRGRNINNEQFF

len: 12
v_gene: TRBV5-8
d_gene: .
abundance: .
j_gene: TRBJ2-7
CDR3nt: TGTGCCAGCAGCTTGTTTAGGGGCGAGCAGTACTTC
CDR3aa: CASSLFRGEQYF

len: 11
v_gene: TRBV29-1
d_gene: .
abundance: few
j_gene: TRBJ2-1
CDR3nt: TGCAGCGCCCTGTCCCCCGATGAGCAGTTCTTC
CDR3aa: CSALSPDEQFF

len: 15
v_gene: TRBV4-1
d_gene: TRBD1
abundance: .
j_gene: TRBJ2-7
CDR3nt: TGCGCCAGCAGCCAAGTGGGACAGGGCTCCTACGAGCAGTACTTC
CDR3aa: CASSQVGQGSYEQYF

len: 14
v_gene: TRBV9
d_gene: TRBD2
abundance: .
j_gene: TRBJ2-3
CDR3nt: TGTGCCAGCAGCGTAGGTAGCGGGGCAGATACGCAGTATTTT
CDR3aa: CASSVGSGADTQYF

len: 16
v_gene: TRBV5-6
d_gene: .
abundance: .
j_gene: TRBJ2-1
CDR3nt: TGTGCCAGCAGCTTGGGGGGGCCCTCCCGCGGCAATGAGCAGTTCTTC
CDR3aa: CASSLGGPSRGNEQFF

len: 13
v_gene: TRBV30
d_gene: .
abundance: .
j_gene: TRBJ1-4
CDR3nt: TGTGCCTGGAACCCCGTAGCTAATGAAAAACTGTTTTTT
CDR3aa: CAWNPVANEKLFF

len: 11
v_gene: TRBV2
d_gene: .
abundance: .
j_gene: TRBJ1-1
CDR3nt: TGTGCCAGCAGGAGAGAAACTGAAGCTTTCTTT
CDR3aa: CASRRETEAFF

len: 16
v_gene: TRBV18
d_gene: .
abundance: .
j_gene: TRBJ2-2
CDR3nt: TGTGCCAGCTCACCACCGACTAGTCTAGCCACCGGGGAGCTGTTTTTT
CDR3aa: CASSPPTSLATGELFF

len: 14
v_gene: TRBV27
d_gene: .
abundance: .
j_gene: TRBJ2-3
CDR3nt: TGTGCCAGTCGAGGGATGATTAGCACAGATACGCAGTATTTT
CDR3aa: CASRGMISTDTQYF

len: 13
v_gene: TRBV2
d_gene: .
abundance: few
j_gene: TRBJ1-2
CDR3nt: TGTGCCAGCAGTGTTAACAGAAACTATGGCTACACCTTC
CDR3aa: CASSVNRNYGYTF

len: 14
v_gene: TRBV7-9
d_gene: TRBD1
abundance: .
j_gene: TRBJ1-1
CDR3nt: TGTGCCAGCAGTCCAGACAGGGGGCGGGCTGAAGCTTTCTTT
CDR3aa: CASSPDRGRAEAFF

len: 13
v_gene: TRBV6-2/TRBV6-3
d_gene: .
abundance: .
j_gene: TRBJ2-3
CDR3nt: TGTGCCAGCGGCCTGAAGGGGGCAGATACGCAGTATTTT
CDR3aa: CASGLKGADTQYF

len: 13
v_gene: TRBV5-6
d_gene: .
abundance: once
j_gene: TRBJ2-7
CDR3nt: TGTGCCAGCAGCTTACGGGTACTCTACGAGCAGTACTTC
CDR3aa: CASSLRVLYEQYF

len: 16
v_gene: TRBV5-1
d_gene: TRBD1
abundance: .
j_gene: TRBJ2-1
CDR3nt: TGCGCCAGCAGCTACGGACAGGGGAGCTCCTACAATGAGCAGTTCTTC
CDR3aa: CASSYGQGSSYNEQFF

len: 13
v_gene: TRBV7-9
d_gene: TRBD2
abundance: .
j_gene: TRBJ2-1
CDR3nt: TGTGCCAGCAGCCTGACTAGCGGGGATGAGCAGTTCTTC
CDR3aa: CASSLTSGDEQFF

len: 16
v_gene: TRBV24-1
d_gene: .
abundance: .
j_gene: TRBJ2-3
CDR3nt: TGTGCCACCAGTGACCCCCTAGCGATCCGCACAGATACGCAGTATTTT
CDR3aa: CATSDPLAIRTDTQYF

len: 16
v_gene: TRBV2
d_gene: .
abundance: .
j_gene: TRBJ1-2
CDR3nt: TGTGCCAGCAGTGGCGACAGCCTCCAACTAACCTATGGCTACACCTTC
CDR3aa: CASSGDSLQLTYGYTF

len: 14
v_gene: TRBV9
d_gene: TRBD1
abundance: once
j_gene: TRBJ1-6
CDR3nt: TGTGCCAGCAGCGTCCGACAGGGTCTGTCACCCCTCCACTTT
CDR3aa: CASSVRQGLSPLHF

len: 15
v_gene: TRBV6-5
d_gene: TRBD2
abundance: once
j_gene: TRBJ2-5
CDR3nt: TGTGCCAGCCTCAGCGGATTAGCGGGAGCGGAGACCCAGTACTTC
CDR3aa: CASLSGLAGAETQYF

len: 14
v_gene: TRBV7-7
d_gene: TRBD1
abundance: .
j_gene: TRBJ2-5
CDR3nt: TGTGCTAGCAGCTTAGCAGACAGGGGTCAGACCCAGTACTTC
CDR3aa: CASSLADRGQTQYF

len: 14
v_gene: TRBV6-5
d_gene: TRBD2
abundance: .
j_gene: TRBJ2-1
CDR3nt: TGTGCCAGCACTCCGGCGGGAGATTTCAATGAGCAGTTCTTC
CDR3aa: CASTPAGDFNEQFF

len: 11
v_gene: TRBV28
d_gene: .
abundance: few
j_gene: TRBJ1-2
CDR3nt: TGTGCCAGCAGGTCGTATCGGGGCTACACCTTC
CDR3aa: CASRSYRGYTF

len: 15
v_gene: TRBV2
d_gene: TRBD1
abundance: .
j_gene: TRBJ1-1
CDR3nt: TGTGCCAGCGCGACCGGGAAGACAGGGGATTCGGAAGCTTTCTTT
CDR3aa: CASATGKTGDSEAFF

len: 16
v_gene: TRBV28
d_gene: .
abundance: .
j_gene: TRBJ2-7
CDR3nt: TGTGCCAGCAGTCCACCGACAGGCGTCTCGGGGTACGAGCAGTACTTC
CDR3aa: CASSPPTGVSGYEQYF